This T cell receptor (beta chain) was found in a study of T cells in Graves' hyperthyroidism and ophthalmopathy. Notes on the study in general: Most clonotypes expanded in thyroid above 0.001 were likewise present in blood. The model anticipated ophthalmopathy a median approximately 6.6 months pre-onset.

A remark on this clonotype: Its antigen is unknown. A read error may produce the germline difference seen at one junction end.

The V gene's germline CDR1 is SEHNR and CDR2 FQNEAQ (reference sequence). The length of the CDR3 is 17 residues. TCR beta CDR3 sequences were amplified from RNA transcripts. The primer set for the first-round RT-PCR of the TCR CDR3 was HTBI. In TCRdb, the multiplex PCR reads were re-called with MiXCR into one record per CDR3 protein. Among around 660,000 distinct CDR3 sequences listed, over 40% were seen once. The receptor was isolated from an adult man with Graves' disease, either hyperthyroidism or ophthalmopathy (not recorded which). The chain employs TRBV7-9 and TRBJ2-7, with D perhaps TRBD1 or TRBD2 (5 bases each). Sequences were obtained from peripheral blood or thyroid tissue (not recorded which). The CDR3 is CASSLVGDARRSYEQYF. CDR3 nucleotides: TGTGCCAGCAGTTTAGTCGGGGACGCTAGGCGATCCTACGAGCAGTACTTC.